This T cell receptor (beta chain) was profiled in a study of blood T cells in healthy people across ages (dated by TCRdb to the mid-2010s). At the level of the whole study: In model experiments, template switching captured about one uniquely barcoded TCR beta cDNA molecule for every two T cells. Age-related changes in TCR beta repertoire diversity were measured in the study by deep sequencing normalized with unique cDNA molecular identifiers. Donors were grouped into four age groups: young (average approximately 16 years), middle-aged (around 39), aged (around 62) and long-lived (over 80). To avoid experimental bias, donors of different ages were randomly spread across the sequencing lanes. Using the same blood draw, the study looked at two additional independent replicas of 1 million unique cDNA reads for two donors, one aged 18 to 30 and the other aged 80 or older.

The CDR3 starts with the cysteine, ends with the phenylalanine, and has 10 residues. Of the read, only the CDR3 DNA is kept; its 30 bases are in frame from base 1. What the authors observed across the whole study: There was a strong correlation between observed TCR beta diversity and the percentage of naive T cells measured by flow cytometry. The CMV infection status of donors was not known, potentially confounding age-related changes in expanded clonotypes. Observed TCR beta diversity per million T cells fell roughly linearly with age, and a significant reduction was already apparent by age around 40. Estimates of total diversity based on one million sequenced T cells were considered lower bounds and underestimates. Compared with the aged group, more naive CD4+ T cells, fewer expanded clones and increased TCR diversity were shown by the long-lived group, suggesting age selection. Conclusive comparison of naive and antigen-experienced compartments was prevented by the profiling of bulk unsorted PBMCs.

Library prep was done by 5' RACE. For sequencing, an Illumina HiSeq 2500 was employed. The second PCR ran for roughly 7 to 11 cycles and used a J-beta primer mix along with a sample-barcoded 5' primer. A template-switch 5' adaptor carrying 12 random nucleotides introduced a unique molecular identifier onto each TCR beta cDNA molecule. Each sample yielded at least 3 million CDR3-containing paired-end reads. All of the RNA was converted into first-strand cDNA using the Mint cDNA synthesis kit, with a TRBC-specific oligonucleotide serving as the primer. Following uracil-DNA glycosylase treatment, a first 18-cycle PCR with universal primers M1SS and BC2_uni_R was performed on all cDNA. In the source study's methods: Each sample was normalized by randomly selecting 1 million high-quality reads, each carrying a distinct molecular identifier. Instead of being binned into consensus sequences, reads with shared molecular identifiers were discarded. MiTCR, with a Q25 quality threshold and the strictest error-elimination algorithm, was used for CDR3 identification, clonotype clustering and error correction. A nonparametric unseen species model using Euler transformation provided a lower-bound estimate of total TCR beta diversity. TCRdb reanalyzed the raw reads on its own, using fastp at Q25 for trimming and MiXCR for clone calling, and kept in-frame beta chains. All rows with the same CDR3 protein become a single entry with the most common DNA and genes. TCRdb's processing, not the authors', yielded these V and J calls. Recorded for this sample are 780,000 or so distinct CDR3 sequences; around half of them occurred a single time. In total, the top ten clones hold around 41% of the sample.

Systemically healthy Caucasian individuals from Russia, around 38 in total and aged 6 to 90 years, were included as donors. Around 10 milliliters of peripheral blood were collected from each donor into EDTA-treated Vacutainer tubes. Ficoll-Paque density-gradient centrifugation was used to isolate PBMCs, with at least 6.5 million obtained per sample. Total RNA was extracted from PBMCs with Trizol reagent, with at least 5.5 micrograms obtained per sample. For every donor, an aliquot of PBMCs went through flow cytometry to measure the percentages of naive CD45RAhigh/CD27high T cells. Worth noting for this clonotype: Its antigen specificity is not known. Base quality data are lacking; no much larger clone is found one base away.

The receptor chain draws on TRBV21-1 and TRBJ2-3. TRBV21-1 is designated a pseudogene. Specimen: blood. The receptor's source is an elderly man in good health. The CDR3 loop reads CANYGGDAYF. Read as DNA, the sequence is TGTGCCAACTATGGGGGAGACGCGTATTTT.